Each of the 20 T cell receptor beta chains below was sequenced from the same sample in a study of cytomegalovirus exposure and HLA in healthy donors (TCRdb year 2017). Library prep was done by the immunoSEQ multiplex PCR assay. The multiplex PCR relied on a mix of 60 forward primers for TCR Vbeta segments and 13 reverse primers for TCR Jbeta segments. Sourced from immuneACCESS, this table was stored by TCRdb with only in-frame sequences that have V and J called. A share of the clones is absent; for the studies checked, an unresolved V gene accounts for under half, and the remainder has no known explanation. The sample table records roughly 120,000 clones; 15% to 19% of these occur just once. The ten largest clones represent 1.5% to 2% of the sample. Specimen: PBMCs. These receptors were obtained from a young woman in good health and CMV-seronegative.

In its sample, this clone was seen a few times. V gene TRBV6-5 combines with J gene TRBJ2-7; 12 bases line up with TRBD2. Trimming took 6 bases from V and 2 from J; bases not matched to a gene: 2. The CDR3 totals 14 residues. CDR1 is MNHEY, CDR2 SVGAGI, per germline. This CDR3 reads CASSRLAGAYEQYF. CDR3 coding DNA: TGTGCCAGCAGCCGACTAGCGGGAGCCTACGAGCAGTACTTC.

This clone has a handful of counts. The chain has TRBV7-8 and TRBJ1-5, with D possibly being TRBD1 (6 bases). This CDR3 has 15 residues. V was clipped by 3 bases and J by 5 bases, with 14 bases between them. Germline lookup yields CDR1 SGHVS and CDR2 FQNEAQ. For the CDR3, the DNA is TGTGCCAGCAGCTTCCACGGGGACATAGATCAGCCCCAGCATTTT. The encoded protein is CASSFHGDIDQPQHF. Supplemented by reference TRBV7-8 and TRBJ1-5, the full variable domain reads GAGVSQSPRYKVAKRGQDVALRCDPISGHVSLFWYQQALGQGPEFLTYFQNEAQLDKSGLPSDRFFAERPEGSVSTLKIQRTQQEDSAVYLCASSFHGDIDQPQHFGDGTRLSIL.

The J gene is TRBJ2-1, the V gene TRBV6-6; D call uncertain. The CDR3 runs to 14 residues. Per germline, CDR1 MNHNY and CDR2 SVGAGI (reference sequence). The V end lost 2 bases, the J end lost 0 bases, and 5 bases lay between the germline ends. CDR3 DNA: TGTGCCAGCAGTTACGTGAGCTCCTACAATGAGCAGTTCTTC. Translating gives CASSYVSSYNEQFF.

The sample holds many counts of this clone. V usage is TRBV27 and J usage is TRBJ2-7; TRBD1 is a possible D gene (5 bases). V lost 2 bases to trimming and J lost 2 bases, with 7 bases between them. CDR3 length: 13 amino acids. From germline, CDR1 is MNHEY and CDR2 SMNVEV (reference sequence). The CDR3, as DNA: TGTGCCAGCAGTTTAGACAGAACCTACGAGCAGTACTTC. Its translation is CASSLDRTYEQYF.

This clone was detected a few times. CDR3 sequence (DNA): TGTGCCAGCTCACCGAGACTAGCGGGAGATGGGTGGTTGGAGACCCAGTACTTC. Amino acids: CASSPRLAGDGWLETQYF. This chain joins TRBV18 and TRBJ2-5, with 12 nucleotides matching TRBD2. V shed 3 bases, J shed 5 bases, and the junction held 13 bases outside the gene matches. The CDR3 loop spans 18 amino acids. Germline V gene lookup returns CDR1 KGHSH and CDR2 LQKENI. Full variable domain (remainder filled in from reference TRBV18 and TRBJ2-5): NAGVMQNPRHLVRRRGQEARLRCSPMKGHSHVYWYRQLPEEGLKFMVYLQKENIIDESGMPKERFSAEFPKEGPSILRIQQVVRGDSAAYFCASSPRLAGDGWLETQYFGPGTRLLVL.

CDR3: CASSSRRLHSNQPQHF. In DNA form, the CDR3 reads TGTGCCAGCAGTTCTCGCAGACTACATAGCAATCAGCCCCAGCATTTT. The rearrangement joins TRBV28 to TRBJ1-5, with D hard to call. Germline V gene data show CDR1 as MDHEN and CDR2 as SYDVKM. Trimming removed 4 bases at V and 0 bases at J, with 13 bases between. The CDR3 totals 16 residues. Full variable domain (rest looked up from reference TRBV28 and TRBJ1-5): DVKVTQSSRYLVKRTGEKVFLECVQDMDHENMFWYRQDPGLGLRLIYFSYDVKMKEKGDIPEGYSVSREKKERFSLILESASTNQTSMYLCASSSRRLHSNQPQHFGDGTRLSIL.

This clone was picked up a small number of times. The genes are TRBV5-1 and TRBJ2-7, with D maybe TRBD1 (5 bases). Trimming pared 0 bases from V and 2 bases from J, leaving 12 bases between. CDR1 SGHRS and CDR2 YFSETQ come from the germline V gene. CDR3 length: 15 amino acids. CDR3 nucleotides: TGCGCCAGCAGCTTGGCCAGGGCTTCACCCTACGAGCAGTACTTC. It specifies CASSLARASPYEQYF.

The genes are TRBV6-1 and TRBJ2-3; TRBD1 matches at 7 bases. V lost 2 bases and J lost 1; bases outside the gene matches: 6. Germline CDR1 MNHNS, CDR2 SASEGT. The CDR3 has 16 residues. The CDR3 is CASSEIYRGGTDTQYF. As DNA, the CDR3 is TGTGCCAGCAGTGAAATCTACAGGGGAGGCACAGATACGCAGTATTTT.

The sample holds a few counts of this clone. DNA for the CDR3: TGTGCCAGTAGTATAGACACCGTAGCGGAGAACTACAATGAGCAGTTCTTC. This encodes CASSIDTVAENYNEQFF. V is TRBV19 and J is TRBJ2-1; tentative D call: TRBD2 (6 bases). There are 17 residues in the CDR3. Between the trimmed V and J ends, which lost 0 bases and 3 bases, there was a span of 15 bases. Germline V gene data show CDR1 as LNHDA and CDR2 as SQIVND (reference sequence).

The chain links TRBV7-7 to TRBJ2-5; tentatively, D is TRBD1 (5 bases). Trimming shortened V by 2 bases and J by 2 bases, and 12 bases separated the two germline ends. The length of the CDR3 is 15 residues. Germline V gene data show CDR1 as SSHAT and CDR2 as FNYEAQ (reference sequence). The CDR3 bases are TGTGCCAGCAGCTTATCTCCAGGGCGACAAGAGACCCAGTACTTC. It encodes CASSLSPGRQETQYF.

This clone was counted only a few times. V gene TRBV27 combines with J gene TRBJ2-3, with 12 positions matching TRBD2. With V trimmed by 6 bases and J by 2 bases, 3 bases remained unmatched. CDR1 is MNHEY, CDR2 SMNVEV, per germline (reference sequence). This CDR3 has 15 amino acids. The CDR3 DNA reads as TGTGCCAGCAGACGACTAGCGGGGGACACAGATACGCAGTATTTT. Its protein product is CASRRLAGDTDTQYF.

A single count supports this clone. The chain combines TRBV27 with TRBJ2-1; 9 bases are a match to TRBD2. This CDR3 region has 13 residues. Per germline, CDR1 MNHEY and CDR2 SMNVEV (reference sequence). V gave up 5 bases and J gave up 7 bases; unmatched junction bases: 3. CDR3 DNA: TGTGCCAGCAGTCCAGGACTAGCGAATGAGCAGTTCTTC. Amino acids: CASSPGLANEQFF.

V gene TRBV7-2 combines with J gene TRBJ2-2; D is possibly TRBD1 (6 bases). With 2 bases removed from V and 5 bases from J, the gap between germline ends came to 15 bases. Germline assignment: CDR1 SGHTA and CDR2 FQGNSA. The CDR3 is made up of 16 amino acids. The CDR3 DNA is TGTGCCAGCAGCTTACACAGGGTAACAGGAACCGGGGAGCTGTTTTTT. This translates into CASSLHRVTGTGELFF.

This sequence joins TRBV27 and TRBJ2-7, with D possibly matching TRBD1 (5 bases). Germline V lookup: CDR1 MNHEY, CDR2 SMNVEV (reference sequence). The CDR3 consists of 14 residues. Trimming shortened V by 2 bases and J by 5 bases, and 13 bases separated the two germline ends. CDR3 sequence: CASSLQGAVNEQYF. CDR3 bases: TGTGCCAGCAGTTTACAAGGGGCAGTGAACGAGCAGTACTTC.

V and J are TRBV15 and TRBJ1-2; a possible D gene is TRBD1 (5 bases). Per germline, CDR1 LNHNV and CDR2 YYDKDF (reference sequence). Trimming removed 3 bases at V and 5 bases at J, with 16 bases between. The CDR3 runs 15 residues. The CDR3 sequence: CATSSTFQGSYGYTF. The CDR3 DNA reads TGTGCCACCAGCAGTACCTTCCAGGGATCGTATGGCTACACCTTC.

V is TRBV4-3 and J is TRBJ2-7; D perhaps matches TRBD2 (5 bases). The CDR3 runs 14 residues. V was trimmed by 1 base and J by 1 base, leaving 8 bases between them. From germline, CDR1 is LGHNA and CDR2 YSLEER. The CDR3 spells CASSQGLKSYEQYF. CDR3 bases: TGCGCCAGCAGCCAAGGACTAAAGTCCTACGAGCAGTACTTC.

V usage is TRBV28 and J usage is TRBJ1-5; D call uncertain. The CDR3 is 12 residues long. The germline CDR1 and CDR2 sequences are MDHEN and SYDVKM. The V end was cut by 6 bases, the J end by 7 bases, with 10 bases between. CDR3 in amino acids: CASSPPGQPQHF. CDR3 DNA: TGTGCCAGCAGCCCCCCCGGGCAGCCCCAGCATTTT.

This clone was seen a few times. The chain links TRBV5-1 to TRBJ1-1; D is perhaps TRBD1 (5 bases). V dropped 4 bases and J dropped 2 bases, with 9 bases sitting between them. The CDR3 is 13 residues long. In germline, CDR1 is SGHRS, CDR2 YFSETQ. The CDR3 DNA reads TGCGCCAGCAGCCAGGGATACAACACTGAAGCTTTCTTT. Protein: CASSQGYNTEAFF.

This clone was seen a handful of times. The chain has TRBV7-8 and TRBJ2-7; TRBD2 aligns across 10 bases. From germline, CDR1 is SGHVS and CDR2 FQNEAQ. This CDR3 has 16 amino acids. V dropped 4 bases and J dropped 4; count of bases not matched to a gene: 10. The DNA of the CDR3 is TGTGCCAGCAGCTACGGAGCGGGAGGGCCGGGGTACGAGCAGTACTTC. Translating it yields CASSYGAGGPGYEQYF.

This chain uses TRBV15 with TRBJ2-7; 10 nucleotides line up with TRBD1. Germline V lookup: CDR1 LNHNV, CDR2 YYDKDF (reference sequence). CDR3 length: 13 residues. V was clipped by 1 base and J by 6 bases; unmatched bases: 0. CDR3 in DNA: TGTGCCACCAGCAGAGGGACAGGGGGCGAGCAGTACTTC. Protein sequence: CATSRGTGGEQYF.